This T cell receptor (beta chain) was documented in a study of cytomegalovirus exposure and HLA in healthy donors. Study-wide background: One earlier analysis, a look at about 179 million T cells, found around 110 million unique TCR beta sequences. Study findings and constraints: Accurate predictions that matched the HLA-A and HLA-B alleles of most subjects were reportedly made from TCR beta sequences. Per published reports, the classifier diagnosed cytomegalovirus status with high specificity and sensitivity. Later analysis demonstrated an association between a missense DCLRE1C variant and TCR beta V- and J-gene trimming.

In germline, CDR1 is MGHRA, CDR2 YSYEKL. V was pared by 1 base and J by 3 bases, with 2 bases of the junction left unmatched. This CDR3 spans 15 amino acids. PCR involved 60 Vbeta and 13 Jbeta primers. Profiling relied on immunoSEQ multiplex PCR, and the TCRdb table lists in-frame clones only, not all of them. The table records about 65,000 clones, roughly two thirds of them present only once. A word on this clone: The antigen remains undetermined.

The V and J genes are TRBV4-1 and TRBJ1-2; 10 bases fit TRBD1. The material sequenced was PBMCs. This clonotype originated in a man in his thirties or forties in good health and CMV-seronegative. CDR3 sequence: CASSQGTGGDYGYTF. DNA for the CDR3: TGCGCCAGCAGCCAAGGGACAGGGGGGGACTATGGCTACACCTTC.